Detailed here is one T cell receptor (beta chain). Its binding antigen is unknown. Base-call qualities are not available, and no considerably larger clone is one nucleotide away. The High Capacity cDNA Reverse Transcription Kit was used to reverse transcribe all of the isolated RNA, meaning that expressed TCRB transcripts were what got sequenced. Naive, central memory and regulatory T cell samples underwent deep immunoSEQ sequencing, averaging around 3.7 million total reads per sample. After sorted cells were lysed in RLT buffer, RNA was extracted with DNase-treated RNeasy Micro or Mini kits, with the choice depending on cell number. To prevent cross-contamination, every cell subset was processed on its own, while patient and healthy donor samples were processed together. Using the immunoSEQ multiplex PCR, TCRB sequences were amplified from cDNA into 87-bp fragments spanning the CDR3 region. Sequencing of the amplicons was performed on the Illumina HiSeq platform. In the authors' own workflow: PCR bias was computationally corrected using synthetic template baselines, reads within Hamming distance 2 were collapsed, and singletons that could not be merged were discarded. Reads were aligned against IMGT so that V, D and J genes, CDR3 length and insertions or deletions at six rearrangement sites could be assigned. Within each subset, clonotype counts were normalized to the number of sorted cells before true diversity and Gini coefficients were calculated with the tcR R package. Repertoire sharing was quantified using the overlap coefficient calculated on TCRB nucleotide sequences. TCRdb carries this immuneACCESS record with in-frame sequences only. Its versions omit some clonotypes, under half of them owing to an unresolved V gene in the studies checked, with the rest unexplained. The DNA gave D and trimming, while V, J and clone size come from that table. This sample holds hundreds of thousands of clones; approximately 15% were observed only once. Over 5% of the sample is held by the ten biggest clonotypes.

This sample is part of a study of beta chain features in type 1 diabetes (dated by TCRdb to 2016 to 2019). Study-wide context: Patients and healthy donors did not differ in mean age, gender distribution, total cell number or subset yield. A total of roughly 98,000,000 sorted cells were examined across all samples, and RNA yield correlated strongly with the number of cells per subset. The study compared TCRB repertoires of sorted circulating CD4+ T cell subsets between recently diagnosed type 1 diabetes patients and matched healthy donors. Naive and central memory subsets were obtained from all 30 or so donors, but regulatory and stem cell-like memory subsets were isolated from only 8 patients and 8 healthy donors. The paper as a whole reports these results and caveats: Shorter templates might have been favored by PCR, but patient and control samples were amplified and corrected together, so both groups would have been affected equally by any skew. At VDJ recombination sites, patients with type 1 diabetes made fewer insertions and deleted more nucleotides, a pattern implying thymic rearrangement abnormalities. Type 1 diabetes patients showed a moderate but significant shortening of TCRB CDR3 length in all four CD4+ subsets. Only small numbers of individuals were included in the HLA sub-analyses, which left unresolved whether HLA type had any influence on TCRB rearrangement. Because cDNA rather than genomic DNA was sequenced, highly expressing activated cells could have been over-represented, although no difference in activation and CD3 levels was found between groups. Naive, central memory and regulatory TCRB repertoires appeared more similar among patients than among healthy donors.

From each donor, a single peripheral blood sample of about 120 mL on average was drawn into heparinised tubes. A BD FACSAria II was used to sort naive, central memory, regulatory and stem cell-like memory CD4+ T cells with a panel that included CD45RO, CCR7, CD25, CD127, CD95 and CD27. Purity was above 95% for every sorted population. Right away, PBMCs were isolated by Lymphoprep density gradient centrifugation and were stained directly, with no culture step. To minimize batch effects, samples were stained and sorted in pairs, one healthy donor with one patient per experiment. Counted from cysteine to phenylalanine, this CDR3 has 15 amino acids. The DNA shown is the 45-base CDR3, in frame from base 1. According to the germline V gene, CDR1 reads MNHEY and CDR2 reads SVGAGI. V is reduced by 6 bases and J by 1 base, leaving a spacing of 14 bases between them.

The source of this sequence is a man aged 25-45 years in good health. Rearrangement joined TRBV6-5 to TRBJ2-3, with a tentative D gene TRBD2 over 5 matching bases. The sample comprised central memory CD4+ T cells from blood. The nucleotide sequence reads TGTGCCAGCAGGGGTGAGGGTATAGGCACAGATACGCAGTATTTT. Translated, it reads CASRGEGIGTDTQYF.